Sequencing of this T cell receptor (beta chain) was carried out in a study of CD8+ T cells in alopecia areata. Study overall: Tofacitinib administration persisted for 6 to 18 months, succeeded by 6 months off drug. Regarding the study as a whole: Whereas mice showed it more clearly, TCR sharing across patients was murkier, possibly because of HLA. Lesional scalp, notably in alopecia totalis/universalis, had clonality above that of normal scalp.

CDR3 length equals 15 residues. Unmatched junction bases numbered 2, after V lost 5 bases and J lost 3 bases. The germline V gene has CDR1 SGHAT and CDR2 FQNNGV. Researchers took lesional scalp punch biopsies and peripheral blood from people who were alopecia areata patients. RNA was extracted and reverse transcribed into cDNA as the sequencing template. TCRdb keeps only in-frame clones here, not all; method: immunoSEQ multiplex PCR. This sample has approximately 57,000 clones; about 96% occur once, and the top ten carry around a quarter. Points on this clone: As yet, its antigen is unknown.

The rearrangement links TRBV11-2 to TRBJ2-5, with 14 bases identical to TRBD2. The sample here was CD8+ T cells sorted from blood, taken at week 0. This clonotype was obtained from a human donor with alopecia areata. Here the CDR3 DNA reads TGTGCCAGCAGCCGACTAGCGGGGGGGAAAGAGACCCAGTACTTC. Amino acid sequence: CASSRLAGGKETQYF.